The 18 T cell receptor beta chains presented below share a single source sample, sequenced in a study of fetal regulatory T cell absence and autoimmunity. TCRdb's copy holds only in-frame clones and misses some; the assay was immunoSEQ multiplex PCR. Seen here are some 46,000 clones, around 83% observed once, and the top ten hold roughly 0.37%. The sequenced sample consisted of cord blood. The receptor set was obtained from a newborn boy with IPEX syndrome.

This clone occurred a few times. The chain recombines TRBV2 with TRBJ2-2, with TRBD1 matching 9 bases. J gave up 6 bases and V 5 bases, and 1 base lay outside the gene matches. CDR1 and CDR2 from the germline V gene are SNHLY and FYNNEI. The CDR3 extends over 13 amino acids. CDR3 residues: CASSTGGAGELFF. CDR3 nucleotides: TGTGCCAGCAGTACAGGGGGCGCCGGGGAGCTGTTTTTT.

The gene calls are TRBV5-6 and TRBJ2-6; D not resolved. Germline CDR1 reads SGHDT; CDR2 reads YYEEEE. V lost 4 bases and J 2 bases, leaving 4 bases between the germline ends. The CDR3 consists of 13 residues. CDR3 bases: TGTGCCAGCAGCCTGACTGGGGCCAACGTCCTGACTTTC. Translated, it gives CASSLTGANVLTF.

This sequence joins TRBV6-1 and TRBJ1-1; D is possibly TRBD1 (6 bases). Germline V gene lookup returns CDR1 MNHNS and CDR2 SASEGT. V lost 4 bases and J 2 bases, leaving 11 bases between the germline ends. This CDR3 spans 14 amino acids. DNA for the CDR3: TGTGCCAGCAGTGTCCTAGGGGGTAACACTGAAGCTTTCTTT. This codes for CASSVLGGNTEAFF.

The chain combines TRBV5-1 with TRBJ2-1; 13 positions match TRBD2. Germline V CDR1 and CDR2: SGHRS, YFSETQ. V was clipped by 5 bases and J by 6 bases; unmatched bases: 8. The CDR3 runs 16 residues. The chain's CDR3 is CASRPGTSGISNEQFF. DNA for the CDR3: TGCGCCAGCAGACCCGGGACTAGCGGGATCAGCAATGAGCAGTTCTTC. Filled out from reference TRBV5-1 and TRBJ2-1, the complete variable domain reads KAGVTQTPRYLIKTRGQQVTLSCSPISGHRSVSWYQQTPGQGLQFLFEYFSETQRNKGNFPGRFSGRQFSNSRSEMNVSTLELGDSALYLCASRPGTSGISNEQFFGPGTRLTVL.

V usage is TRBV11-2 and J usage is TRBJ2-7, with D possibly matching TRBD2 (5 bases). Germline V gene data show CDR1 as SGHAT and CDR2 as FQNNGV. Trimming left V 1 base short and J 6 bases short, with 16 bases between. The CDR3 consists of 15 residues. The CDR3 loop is CASSLGIAMRAEQYF. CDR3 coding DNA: TGTGCCAGCAGCTTAGGTATCGCGATGAGGGCCGAGCAGTACTTC.

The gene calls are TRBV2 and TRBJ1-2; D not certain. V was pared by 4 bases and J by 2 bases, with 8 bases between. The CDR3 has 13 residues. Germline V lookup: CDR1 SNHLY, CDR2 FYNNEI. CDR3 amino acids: CASSAGANYGYTF. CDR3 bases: TGTGCCAGCAGTGCTGGTGCAAACTATGGCTACACCTTC.

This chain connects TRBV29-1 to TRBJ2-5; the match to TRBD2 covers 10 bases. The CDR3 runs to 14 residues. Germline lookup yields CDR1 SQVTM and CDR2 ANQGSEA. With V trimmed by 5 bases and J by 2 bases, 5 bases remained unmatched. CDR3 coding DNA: TGCAGCGTTAGAAAGCGGGAGGGACAAGAGACCCAGTACTTC. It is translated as CSVRKREGQETQYF.

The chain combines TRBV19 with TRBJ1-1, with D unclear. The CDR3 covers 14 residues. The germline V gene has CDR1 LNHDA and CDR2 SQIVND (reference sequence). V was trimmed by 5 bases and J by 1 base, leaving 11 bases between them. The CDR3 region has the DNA TGTGCCAGTAGTCTCTTGGGCCAGAACACTGAAGCTTTCTTT. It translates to CASSLLGQNTEAFF. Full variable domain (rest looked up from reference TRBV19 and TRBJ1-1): DGGITQSPKYLFRKEGQNVTLSCEQNLNHDAMYWYRQDPGQGLRLIYYSQIVNDFQKGDIAEGYSVSREKKESFPLTVTSAQKNPTAFYLCASSLLGQNTEAFFGQGTRLTVV.

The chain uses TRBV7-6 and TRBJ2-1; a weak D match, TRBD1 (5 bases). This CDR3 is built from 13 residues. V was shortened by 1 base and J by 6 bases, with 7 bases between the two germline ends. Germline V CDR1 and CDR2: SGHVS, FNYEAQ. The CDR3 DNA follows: TGTGCCAGCAGCTTAGGAGACAGCAATGAGCAGTTCTTC. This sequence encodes CASSLGDSNEQFF. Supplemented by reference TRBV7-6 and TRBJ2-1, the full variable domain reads GAGVSQSPRYKVTKRGQDVALRCDPISGHVSLYWYRQALGQGPEFLTYFNYEAQQDKSGLPNDRFSAERPEGSISTLTIQRTEQRDSAMYRCASSLGDSNEQFFGPGTRLTVL.

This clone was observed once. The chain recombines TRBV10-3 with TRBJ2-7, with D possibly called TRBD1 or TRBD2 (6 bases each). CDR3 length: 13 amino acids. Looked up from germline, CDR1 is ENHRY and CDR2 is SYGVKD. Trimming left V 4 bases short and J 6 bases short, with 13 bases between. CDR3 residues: CAISVRGRGEQYF. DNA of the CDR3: TGTGCCATCAGTGTTCGGGGGCGCGGCGAGCAGTACTTC.

The CDR3 DNA follows: TGTGCCAGCAGGACAGGGAGCTCCTACAATGAGCAGTTCTTC. Its protein product is CASRTGSSYNEQFF. The chain links TRBV6-1 to TRBJ2-1; 7 nucleotides match TRBD1. Germline values: CDR1 MNHNS, CDR2 SASEGT. Trimming cost V 6 bases and J 0 bases; bases outside gene matches: 2. This CDR3 has 14 amino acids.

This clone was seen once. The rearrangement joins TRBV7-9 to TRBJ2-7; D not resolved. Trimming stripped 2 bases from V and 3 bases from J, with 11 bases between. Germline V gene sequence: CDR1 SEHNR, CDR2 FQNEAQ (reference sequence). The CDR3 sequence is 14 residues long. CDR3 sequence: CASSLSPFYYEQYF. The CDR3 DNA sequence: TGTGCCAGCAGCTTATCACCCTTTTACTACGAGCAGTACTTC.

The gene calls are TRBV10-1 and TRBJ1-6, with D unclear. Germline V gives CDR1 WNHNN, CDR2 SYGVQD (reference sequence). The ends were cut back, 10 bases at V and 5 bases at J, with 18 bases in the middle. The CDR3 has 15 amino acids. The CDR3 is CATRLRTDDNSPLHF. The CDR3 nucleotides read TGCGCCACCCGGCTGCGTACGGACGATAATTCACCCCTCCACTTT.

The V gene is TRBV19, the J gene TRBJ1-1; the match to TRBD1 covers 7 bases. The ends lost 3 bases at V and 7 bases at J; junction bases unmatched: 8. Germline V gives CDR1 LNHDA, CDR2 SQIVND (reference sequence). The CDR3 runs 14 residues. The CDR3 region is CASSIYSGQLEAFF. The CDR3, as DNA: TGTGCCAGTAGTATTTATTCGGGACAGCTTGAAGCTTTCTTT.

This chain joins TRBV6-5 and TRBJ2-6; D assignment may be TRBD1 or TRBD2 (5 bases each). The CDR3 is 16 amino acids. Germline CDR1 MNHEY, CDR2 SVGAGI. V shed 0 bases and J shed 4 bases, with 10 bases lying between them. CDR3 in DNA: TGTGCCAGCAGTTACTCGGGGGATCCCGGGGCCAACGTCCTGACTTTC. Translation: CASSYSGDPGANVLTF.

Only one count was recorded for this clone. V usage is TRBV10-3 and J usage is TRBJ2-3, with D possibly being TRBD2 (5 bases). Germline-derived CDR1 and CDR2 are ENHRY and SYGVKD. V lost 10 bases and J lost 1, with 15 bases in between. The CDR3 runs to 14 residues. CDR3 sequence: CATRELVRTDTQYF. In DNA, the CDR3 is TGTGCCACCCGTGAACTAGTTCGCACAGATACGCAGTATTTT.

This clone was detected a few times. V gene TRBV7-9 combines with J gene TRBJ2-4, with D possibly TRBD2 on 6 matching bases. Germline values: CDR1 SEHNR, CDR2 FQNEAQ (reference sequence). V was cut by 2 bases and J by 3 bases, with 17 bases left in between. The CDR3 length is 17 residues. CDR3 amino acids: CASSLLLAEMGKNIQYF. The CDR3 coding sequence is TGTGCCAGCAGCTTACTACTAGCAGAAATGGGCAAAAACATTCAGTACTTC.

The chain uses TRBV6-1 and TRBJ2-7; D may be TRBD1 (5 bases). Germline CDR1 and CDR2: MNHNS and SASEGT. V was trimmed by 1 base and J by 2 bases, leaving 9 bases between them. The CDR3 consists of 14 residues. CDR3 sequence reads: CASSEGGTAYEQYF. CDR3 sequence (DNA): TGTGCCAGCAGTGAAGGGGGCACCGCCTACGAGCAGTACTTC.